Below, one T cell receptor (beta chain) is given with its context. This sample stems from a study of T cell changes during pregnancy in multiple sclerosis. Sequencing used immunoSEQ multiplex PCR; TCRdb keeps in-frame clones, though not all of them. The sample consists of 100,000 or so clones, more than 90% of them appearing once. This receptor was obtained from a female donor with multiple sclerosis, enrolled in a pregnancy study. The material sequenced was peripheral blood, taken in the second trimester of pregnancy.

The chain's CDR3 is CASSVQLAGYNEQFF. CDR3 nucleotide sequence: TGTGCCAGCAGTGTGCAGCTAGCGGGCTACAATGAGCAGTTCTTC. The rearrangement links TRBV6-1 to TRBJ2-1; 8 bases are shared with TRBD2. V lost 4 bases, J lost 3 bases, and 5 bases stayed unmatched. The CDR3 is made up of 15 amino acids. Germline V CDR1 and CDR2: MNHNS, SASEGT.